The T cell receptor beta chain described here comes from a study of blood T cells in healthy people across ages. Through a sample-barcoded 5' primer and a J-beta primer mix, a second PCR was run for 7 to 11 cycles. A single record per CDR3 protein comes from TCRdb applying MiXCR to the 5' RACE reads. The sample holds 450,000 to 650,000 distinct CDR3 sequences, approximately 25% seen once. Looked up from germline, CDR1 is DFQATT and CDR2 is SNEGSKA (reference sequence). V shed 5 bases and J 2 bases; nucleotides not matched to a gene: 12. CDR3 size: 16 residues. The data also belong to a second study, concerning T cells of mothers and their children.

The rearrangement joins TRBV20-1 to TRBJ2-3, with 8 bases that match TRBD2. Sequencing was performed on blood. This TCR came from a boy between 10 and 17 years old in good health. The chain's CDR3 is CSALPTSGLPTDTQYF. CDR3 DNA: TGCAGTGCTTTGCCTACTAGCGGTCTTCCCACAGATACGCAGTATTTT.